Listed below are T cell receptor beta chains from one sample, sequenced in a study of T cells after yellow fever vaccination. From the 5' RACE reads, TCRdb called clonotypes with MiXCR, one entry per CDR3 protein. This table has around 500,000 distinct CDR3 sequences, 21% appearing once. The sequencing used PBMCs, collected roughly 20 days after the first yellow fever vaccination. Receptors were obtained from a man between 18 and 29 years old who received the YFV17D yellow fever vaccine. The CDR3 runs from the conserved cysteine through the conserved F or W. A row's size may be missing; if present it is once, few, many or a size class.

clone size: once; J gene: TRBJ1-5; V gene: TRBV7-8; CDR3 protein: CASSPLGGAISNQPQHF
clone size: few; J gene: TRBJ2-1; V gene: TRBV5-1; CDR3 protein: CASSPGTGGYDEQFF
clone size: once; J gene: TRBJ2-7; V gene: TRBV18; CDR3 protein: CASSLASDSYEQYF
clone size: NA; J gene: TRBJ1-3; V gene: TRBV7-2; CDR3 protein: CASSFGQSNSGNTIYF
clone size: few; J gene: TRBJ1-3; V gene: TRBV4-2; CDR3 protein: CASSSDTGNTIYF
clone size: few; J gene: TRBJ2-7; V gene: TRBV7-2; CDR3 protein: CASSALDRGQSEQYF
clone size: NA; J gene: TRBJ1-1; V gene: TRBV5-1; CDR3 protein: CASRDHPGNTEAFF
clone size: NA; J gene: TRBJ2-1; V gene: TRBV4-1; CDR3 protein: CASSQESGTGGWYNEQFF
clone size: few; J gene: TRBJ2-3; V gene: TRBV5-1; CDR3 protein: CASSSGTAGTDTQYF
clone size: few; J gene: TRBJ1-5; V gene: TRBV7-2; CDR3 protein: CASSRTGGGHQPQHF
clone size: NA; J gene: TRBJ2-3; V gene: TRBV30; CDR3 protein: CAWSSGGVTDTQYF
clone size: few; J gene: TRBJ2-7; V gene: TRBV3-1; CDR3 protein: CASSQMGGQGYEQYF
clone size: few; J gene: TRBJ1-2; V gene: TRBV4-3; CDR3 protein: CASSQPGQGSYYGYTF
clone size: few; J gene: TRBJ1-3; V gene: TRBV4-3; CDR3 protein: CASSQDQWSAPSSGNTIYF
clone size: few; J gene: TRBJ2-4; V gene: TRBV6-5; CDR3 protein: CASSYSGRGPAKNIQYF
clone size: once; J gene: TRBJ1-1; V gene: TRBV5-1; CDR3 protein: CASSEKGGAGAEAFF
clone size: few; J gene: TRBJ1-5; V gene: TRBV6-2/TRBV6-3; CDR3 protein: CASSKRQESQHF
clone size: few; J gene: TRBJ2-5; V gene: TRBV4-1; CDR3 protein: CASSRLPLAGKETQYF
clone size: NA; J gene: TRBJ2-2; V gene: TRBV20-1; CDR3 protein: CSARLGPGELFF
clone size: few; J gene: TRBJ2-3; V gene: TRBV18; CDR3 protein: CASSPPVRGSTDTQYF
clone size: few; J gene: TRBJ2-2; V gene: TRBV7-3; CDR3 protein: CASSLTGTGIPNTGELFF
clone size: few; J gene: TRBJ2-5; V gene: TRBV6-1; CDR3 protein: CASRVRGGSQETQYF
clone size: few; J gene: TRBJ1-5; V gene: TRBV4-1; CDR3 protein: CASSAARGSSNQPQHF
clone size: few; J gene: TRBJ2-1; V gene: TRBV5-8; CDR3 protein: CASSLNSRDNEQFF
clone size: few; J gene: TRBJ1-6; V gene: TRBV7-2; CDR3 protein: CASTTGGGGLRSPLHF
clone size: NA; J gene: TRBJ2-5; V gene: TRBV5-5; CDR3 protein: CASSLGQGWMETQYF
clone size: NA; J gene: TRBJ1-1; V gene: TRBV19; CDR3 protein: CASSIYAGGAFTEAFF
clone size: few; J gene: TRBJ2-1; V gene: TRBV7-9; CDR3 protein: CASSTVGLDEQFF
clone size: NA; J gene: TRBJ1-2; V gene: TRBV5-6; CDR3 protein: CASIPAGDGYTF